What follows is one TCR beta chain and its context. The antigen is unknown. These data belong to a study of response to subunit inactivated influenza vaccine. Overall study findings and caveats: The study's authors posited that every seasonal influenza vaccination enlists few new T cells.

V lost 8 bases and J lost 3, with 14 bases in between. CDR1 and CDR2 (germline): DFQATT, SNEGSKA (reference sequence). This CDR3 is 12 amino acids long. TCRdb ran MiXCR on the RT-PCR reads and lists one entry per CDR3 protein. Found here are approximately 520,000 distinct CDR3 sequences, about 25% of them singletons; the top ten hold 1.5% to 2%. This TCR was recovered from a middle-aged man who received an inactivated influenza vaccine. This chain connects TRBV20-1 to TRBJ2-7, with D unclear. The sample here was CD4+ T cells sorted from PBMCs, taken 5 days after vaccination. The CDR3, as DNA: TGCAGTCCAAAGAATACGAACTACGAGCAGTACTTC. Its protein product is CSPKNTNYEQYF.